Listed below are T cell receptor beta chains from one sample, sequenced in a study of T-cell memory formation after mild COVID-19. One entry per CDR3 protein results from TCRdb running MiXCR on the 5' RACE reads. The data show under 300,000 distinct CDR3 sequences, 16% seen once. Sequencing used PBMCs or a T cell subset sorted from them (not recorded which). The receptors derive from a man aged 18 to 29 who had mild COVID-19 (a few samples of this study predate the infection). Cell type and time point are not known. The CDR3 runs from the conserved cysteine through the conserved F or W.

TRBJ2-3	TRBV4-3	CASSQEGGPTGGTQYF
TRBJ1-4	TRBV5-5	CASSWIGMKKLFF
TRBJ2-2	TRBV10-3	CAAGKGEITGELFF
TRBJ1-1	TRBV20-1	CSARDARTGRDTEAFF
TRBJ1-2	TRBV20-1	CSAGDKFYGYTF
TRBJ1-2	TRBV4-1	CASRAGVWDRFSSYGYTF
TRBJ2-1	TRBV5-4	CASSPGRGTANNEQFF
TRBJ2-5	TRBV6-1	CASSIGRVETQYF
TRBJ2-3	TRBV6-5	CASSFSPTSGGADTQYF
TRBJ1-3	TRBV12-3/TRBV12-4	CASNVARQGTGNTIYF
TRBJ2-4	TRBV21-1	CASSSRDQDAAKNIQYF
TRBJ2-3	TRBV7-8	CASSALAGLTDTQYF
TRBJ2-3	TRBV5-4	CASSLSEGSADTQYF
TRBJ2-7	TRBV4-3	CASSQEVWGSAYEQYF
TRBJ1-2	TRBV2	CASTASNYGYTF
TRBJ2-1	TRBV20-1	CSALLAGGRSRNEQFF
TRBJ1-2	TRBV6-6	CASSWDRGDGYTF
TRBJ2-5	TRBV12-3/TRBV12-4	CASSFRTGAQETQYF
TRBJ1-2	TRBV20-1	CSANDRGLGYTF
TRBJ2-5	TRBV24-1	CATSDPRGSSETQYF
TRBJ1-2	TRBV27	CASSFSPPGQGAQSYGYTF
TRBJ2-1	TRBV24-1	CATSDAFGEQFF
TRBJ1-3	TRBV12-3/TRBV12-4	CASSLAAGNTIYF
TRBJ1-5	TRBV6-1	CASSDRGVRQPQHF
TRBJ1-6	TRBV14	CASSRYQGQATNSPLHF
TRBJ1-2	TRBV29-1	CSVEDDRGPYGYTF
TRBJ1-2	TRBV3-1	CASRRRSAGANYGYTF
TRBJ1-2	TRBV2	CAVSVGPYGYTF
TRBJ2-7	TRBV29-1	CSVERLLGEQYF
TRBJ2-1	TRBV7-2	CASSKWGGQSDEQFF
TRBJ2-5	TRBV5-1	CASSIQGREETQYF
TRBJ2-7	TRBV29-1	CSARGSYEQYF
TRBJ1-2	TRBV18	CASSPSPTGFYGYTF
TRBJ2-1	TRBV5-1	CASGPDYNEQFF
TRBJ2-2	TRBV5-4	CASSLELRAGELFF
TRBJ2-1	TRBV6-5	CASSYPGKTYNEQFF
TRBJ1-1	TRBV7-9	CASSSGDRDAFF
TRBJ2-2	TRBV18	CASSPRSSGELFF
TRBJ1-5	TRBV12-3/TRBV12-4	CASSYRGGADDQPQHF
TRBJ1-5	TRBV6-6	CASSDRTGQMGNQPQHF
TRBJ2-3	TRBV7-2	CASSLASGASTDTQYF
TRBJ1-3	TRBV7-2	CASSSPASGNTIYF
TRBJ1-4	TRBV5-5	CASSSSIATNEKLFF
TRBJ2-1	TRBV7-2	CASSLGPPGQGASYNEQFF
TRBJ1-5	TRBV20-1	CSAGLGQPQHF
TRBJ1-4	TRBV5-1	CASSPGTGTEKLFF
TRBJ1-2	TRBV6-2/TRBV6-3	CASSKPGRIYGYTF